This T cell receptor (beta chain) was sequenced for a study of blood T cell repertoires in COVID-19. Trimming took 0 bases from V and 6 from J, leaving 18 bases between them. This CDR3 has 17 amino acids. Germline CDR1 and CDR2: MNHEY and SVGEGT. Data came from immunoSEQ multiplex PCR; TCRdb stores just in-frame clones and leaves some out. The repertoire includes some 25,000 clones, about 81% of them detected once, and around 9.3% sits in the top ten. This receptor was identified in a human donor in a cohort sampled during active COVID-19. Sequencing was performed on peripheral blood. V gene TRBV6-2 or TRBV6-3 combines with J gene TRBJ1-5; unclear D gene. The CDR3 region is CASSYSSSLFWSQPQHF. Written as DNA, the CDR3 is TGTGCCAGCAGTTACTCGAGTTCTCTCTTTTGGAGTCAGCCCCAGCATTTT.